Sequencing of this T cell receptor (beta chain) was carried out in a study of blood T cell repertoires in COVID-19. Turning to the study itself: Donors in the United States, Italy and Spain gave samples during acute or convalescent COVID-19. PBMCs, B-cell-depleted T cells, or T cells were the source of the cDNA or gDNA that made up the material.

As handled by the study authors: Estimates of nucleated cell counts were drawn from the amplification of reference gene primers. Produced via immunoSEQ multiplex PCR; TCRdb's table is partial and in-frame only. D and trimming come from the DNA, and the V and J calls and clone size come from that table. Of some 130,000 clones in the sample, 81% were seen once. This clone occurred once. There are 14 residues in the CDR3. The ends were cut back, 0 bases at V and 8 bases at J, with 14 bases in the middle. From germline, CDR1 is SGHRS and CDR2 YFSETQ. Sample: peripheral blood. This clonotype was obtained from a woman aged 55-75 years with active or convalescent COVID-19. The V gene is TRBV5-1, the J gene TRBJ1-2; D is undetermined. The CDR3, as DNA: TGCGCCAGCAGCTTGGGCCGGGTAGAGGAAGGCTACACCTTC. Translating it yields CASSLGRVEEGYTF.